This is a list of T cell receptor beta chains from one sample in a study of shared clonotypes between healthy human individuals. TCRdb's table, derived via immunoSEQ multiplex PCR, lists solely in-frame clones and lacks some. The sample holds around 2.1 million clones, approximately 96% seen once. Material for sequencing was naive CD4+ T cells sorted from blood. These receptors were taken from a man younger than 35 in good health. Each CDR3 is given with its conserved first and last residue. D genes are given only for firm matches. The listing skips clone size in some rows; elsewhere it reads once, few, many or a size class.

V: TRBV10-3
D: -
J: TRBJ2-1
size: -
DNA: TGTGCCATCAGTGAACCGCCGGGAAACTCCTACTCCTACAATGAGCAGTTCTTC
CDR3: CAISEPPGNSYSYNEQFF

V: TRBV27
D: TRBD2
J: TRBJ2-1
size: -
DNA: TGTGCCAGCAGGCGGAGCGGGGGGGCCCACACGGAGCAGTTCTTC
CDR3: CASRRSGGAHTEQFF

V: TRBV14
D: TRBD2
J: TRBJ2-7
size: -
DNA: TGTGCCAACAATCCGGCTAGCGGGATTATCGACGAGCAGTACTTC
CDR3: CANNPASGIIDEQYF

V: TRBV27
D: -
J: TRBJ1-2
size: -
DNA: TGTGCCAGCAGTTTATCGATGGGGAGGTCGAGTTTGGGTGGCTACACCTTC
CDR3: CASSLSMGRSSLGGYTF

V: TRBV5-1
D: TRBD2
J: TRBJ2-5
size: once
DNA: TGCGCCAGCAGCTTTCTCTGGGGCGGGGGAGAGACCCAGTACTTC
CDR3: CASSFLWGGGETQYF

V: TRBV10-2
D: TRBD1
J: TRBJ1-3
size: -
DNA: TGCGCCAGCAGTGAAGACAGGGGTAGAAACACCATATATTTT
CDR3: CASSEDRGRNTIYF

V: TRBV7-2
D: -
J: TRBJ2-2
size: -
DNA: TGTGCCAGCAGTGCGGGGAACACCGGGGAGCTGTTTTTT
CDR3: CASSAGNTGELFF

V: TRBV12-5
D: TRBD2
J: TRBJ2-5
size: once
DNA: TGTGCTAGTGGTTTGGTACCCGGGACTAGCGGGAGGGCCTGGCCGACCCAGTACTTC
CDR3: CASGLVPGTSGRAWPTQYF

V: TRBV10-1
D: -
J: TRBJ2-2
size: -
DNA: TGCGCCAGCAAAGAAGGGCAAAACACCGGGGAGCTGTTTTTT
CDR3: CASKEGQNTGELFF

V: TRBV18
D: -
J: TRBJ1-4
size: -
DNA: TGTGCCAGCTCACTCCGCGGAGCAACTAATGAAAAACTGTTTTTT
CDR3: CASSLRGATNEKLFF

V: TRBV30
D: -
J: TRBJ2-7
size: -
DNA: TGTGCCTGGAGCCCACCCGCACCGCCTACGCAGTACTTC
CDR3: CAWSPPAPPTQYF

V: TRBV18
D: TRBD2
J: TRBJ2-4
size: once
DNA: TGTGCCAGCTCACGACGACTAGCGGGAAACGACATTCAGTACTTC
CDR3: CASSRRLAGNDIQYF

V: TRBV28
D: TRBD1
J: TRBJ1-2
size: -
DNA: TGTGCCACCAGCGACGGGACAGGGGGATCCAGTCCTTTC
CDR3: CATSDGTGGSSPF

V: TRBV5-6
D: -
J: TRBJ1-6
size: -
DNA: TGTGCCAGCAGCTTCGGCCTGGGTTCAGTTGATTCACCCCTCCACTTT
CDR3: CASSFGLGSVDSPLHF

V: TRBV11-2
D: -
J: TRBJ2-2
size: -
DNA: TGTGCCAGCAGCTTGTACGCCGGGTCACAGAACACCGGGGAGCTGTTTTTT
CDR3: CASSLYAGSQNTGELFF

V: TRBV4-1
D: -
J: TRBJ2-3
size: -
DNA: TGCGCCAGCAGCCAAGGGTCCGCGGGGGCGATTCAAGATACGCAGTATTTT
CDR3: CASSQGSAGAIQDTQYF

V: TRBV6-1
D: -
J: TRBJ1-1
size: -
DNA: TGTGCCAGCAGAGACCATAACACTGAAGCTTTCTTT
CDR3: CASRDHNTEAFF

V: TRBV10-3
D: -
J: TRBJ1-4
size: -
DNA: TGTGCCATCAGTGCCGATAGGGGGGGCAATGAAAAACTGTTTTTT
CDR3: CAISADRGGNEKLFF

V: TRBV5-4
D: TRBD1
J: TRBJ2-5
size: -
DNA: TGTGCCAGCAGCCCCGACAGGGTCGGAGAGACCCAGTACTTC
CDR3: CASSPDRVGETQYF

V: TRBV5-6
D: TRBD1
J: TRBJ1-2
size: -
DNA: TGTGCCAGCAGCTTTTTTACCGGGACAGCAAAAGCTTCAAACTATGGCTACACCTTC
CDR3: CASSFFTGTAKASNYGYTF

V: TRBV5-1
D: -
J: TRBJ1-1
size: -
DNA: TGCGCCAGCAGCTTGGACAGTCCGGGGGTGCTCAACACTGAAGCTTTCTTT
CDR3: CASSLDSPGVLNTEAFF

V: TRBV7-8
D: -
J: TRBJ2-5
size: -
DNA: TGTGCCAGCAGCTTAGCCCATGGGGGGGAGACCCAGTACTTC
CDR3: CASSLAHGGETQYF

V: TRBV9
D: TRBD1
J: TRBJ1-2
size: once
DNA: TGTGCCAGCAGCTTAGACAGGGGGCCGGGCTATGGCTACACCTTC
CDR3: CASSLDRGPGYGYTF

V: TRBV7-3
D: -
J: TRBJ2-3
size: -
DNA: TGTGCCAGCAGCCCCCTTTGGGGCGGGGCAGATACGCAGTATTTT
CDR3: CASSPLWGGADTQYF